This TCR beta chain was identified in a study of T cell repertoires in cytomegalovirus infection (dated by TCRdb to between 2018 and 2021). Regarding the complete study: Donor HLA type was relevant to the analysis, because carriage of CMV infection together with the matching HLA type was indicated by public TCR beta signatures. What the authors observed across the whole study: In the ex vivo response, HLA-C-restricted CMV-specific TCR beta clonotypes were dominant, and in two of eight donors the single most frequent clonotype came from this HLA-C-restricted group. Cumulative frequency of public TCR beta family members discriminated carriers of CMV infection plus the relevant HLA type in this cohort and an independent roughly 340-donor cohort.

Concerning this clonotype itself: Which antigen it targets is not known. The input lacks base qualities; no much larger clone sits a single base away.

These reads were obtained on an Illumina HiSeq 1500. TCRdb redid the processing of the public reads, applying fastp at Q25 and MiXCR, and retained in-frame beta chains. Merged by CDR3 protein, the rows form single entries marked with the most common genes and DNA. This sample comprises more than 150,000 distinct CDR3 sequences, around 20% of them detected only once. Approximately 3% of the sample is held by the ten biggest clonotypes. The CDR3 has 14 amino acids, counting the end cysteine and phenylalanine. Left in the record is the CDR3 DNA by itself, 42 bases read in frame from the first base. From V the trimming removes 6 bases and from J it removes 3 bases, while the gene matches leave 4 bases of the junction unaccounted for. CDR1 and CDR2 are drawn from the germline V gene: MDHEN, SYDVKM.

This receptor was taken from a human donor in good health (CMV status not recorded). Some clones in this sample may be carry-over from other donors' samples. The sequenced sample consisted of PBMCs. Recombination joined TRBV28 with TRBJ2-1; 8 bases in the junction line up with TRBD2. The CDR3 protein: CASRPGGNYNEQFF. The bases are TGTGCCAGCAGACCGGGAGGGAACTACAATGAGCAGTTCTTC.